This T cell receptor (beta chain) was captured by sequencing in a study of shared clonotypes between healthy human individuals. Across the whole study: There were three CD4 naive, three CD4 memory, two CD8 naive and one CD8 memory plates per donor. Study outcomes and limitations: The rarefaction results pointed to incomplete sorted-subset sequencing despite large depth.

V lost 3 bases to trimming and J lost 3 bases, with 9 bases between them. The CDR3 contains 14 residues. The germline CDR1 and CDR2 sequences are KGHSH and LQKENI. Replicate sorted-subset PCRs were loaded with around 220 ng DNA, about 31,000 T cell genomes. This table comes from immunoSEQ multiplex PCR, and its TCRdb copy is limited to in-frame clones, with some not included. The sample records a few million clones, just over 90% being singletons. Adult donors, all healthy and HIV-negative, had no recent acute infections or vaccinations. On this clone itself: Its antigen is not identified. Other nucleotide sequences from this sample produce the same CDR3.

Sequencing was performed on naive CD4+ T cells sorted from blood. Subset defined: CD45RA+ positively selected. This sequence was found in a man aged 18 to 29 in good health. The chain joins TRBV18 to TRBJ1-5; D is perhaps TRBD1 (5 bases). Here the CDR3 reads CASSPGQINQPQHF. The DNA for the CDR3 is TGTGCCAGCTCACCCGGACAAATCAATCAGCCCCAGCATTTT. The complete variable domain, with remaining parts taken from reference TRBV18 and TRBJ1-5, reads NAGVMQNPRHLVRRRGQEARLRCSPMKGHSHVYWYRQLPEEGLKFMVYLQKENIIDESGMPKERFSAEFPKEGPSILRIQQVVRGDSAAYFCASSPGQINQPQHFGDGTRLSIL.